This T cell receptor beta chain was observed in a study of blood T cells in healthy people across ages. Per the germline V gene, CDR1 is SGHRS and CDR2 is YFSETQ. This CDR3 spans 15 amino acids. Trimming removed 0 bases at V and 3 bases at J, with 11 bases between. Researchers collected ten milliliters of peripheral blood from every single donor. Points from the study as a whole: The recorded TCR beta diversity per million T cells decreased in a roughly linear manner with age.

Primers used in a second PCR of roughly 7 to 11 cycles were a sample-barcoded 5' primer and a J-beta primer mix. Every cDNA molecule bore a tag from a template-switch adaptor containing 12 random nucleotides. Each CDR3 protein is one row after TCRdb ran MiXCR on the 5' RACE reads. The sample has around 1,000,000 distinct CDR3 sequences; more than 30% are singletons. Regarding this clonotype: Its antigen is unidentified.

The sample comprised blood. This rearrangement joins TRBV5-1 to TRBJ2-3; the D is unclear. The origin of this receptor is a man aged 18-30 years in good health. The chain's CDR3 is CASSLAYGRTDTQYF. The DNA of the CDR3 is TGCGCCAGCAGCTTGGCCTACGGCAGGACAGATACGCAGTATTTT.